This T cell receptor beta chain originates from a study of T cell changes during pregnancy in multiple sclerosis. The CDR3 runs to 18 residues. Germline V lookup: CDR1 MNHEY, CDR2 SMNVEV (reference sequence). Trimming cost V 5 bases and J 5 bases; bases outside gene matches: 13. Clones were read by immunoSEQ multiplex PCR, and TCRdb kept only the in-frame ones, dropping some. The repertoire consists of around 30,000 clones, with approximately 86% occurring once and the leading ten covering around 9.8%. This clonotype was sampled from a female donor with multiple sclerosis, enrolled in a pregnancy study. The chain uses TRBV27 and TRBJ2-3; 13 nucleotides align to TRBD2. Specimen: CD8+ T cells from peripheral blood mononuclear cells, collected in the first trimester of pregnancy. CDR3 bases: TGTGCCAGCAGTCTACTTCACGGACTAGCGGGAGTAATAGATACGCAGTATTTT. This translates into CASSLLHGLAGVIDTQYF.